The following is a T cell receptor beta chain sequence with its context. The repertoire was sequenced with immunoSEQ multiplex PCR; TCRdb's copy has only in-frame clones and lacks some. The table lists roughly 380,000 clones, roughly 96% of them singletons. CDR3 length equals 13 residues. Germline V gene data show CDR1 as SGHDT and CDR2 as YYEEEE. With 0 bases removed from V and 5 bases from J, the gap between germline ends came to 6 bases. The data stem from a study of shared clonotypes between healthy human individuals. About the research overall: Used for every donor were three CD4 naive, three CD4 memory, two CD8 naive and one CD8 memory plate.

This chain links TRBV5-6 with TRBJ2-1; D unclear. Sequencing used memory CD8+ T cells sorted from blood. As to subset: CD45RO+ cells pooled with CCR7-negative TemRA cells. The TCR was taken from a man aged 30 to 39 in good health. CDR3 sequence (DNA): TGTGCCAGCAGCTTGGGGTCTCACAATGAGCAGTTCTTC. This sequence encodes CASSLGSHNEQFF. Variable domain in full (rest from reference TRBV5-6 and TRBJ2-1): DAGVTQSPTHLIKTRGQQVTLRCSPKSGHDTVSWYQQALGQGPQFIFQYYEEEERQRGNFPDRFSGHQFPNYSSELNVNALLLGDSALYLCASSLGSHNEQFFGPGTRLTVL.